The present T cell receptor (beta chain) was sequenced within a study of beta chain features in type 1 diabetes. There are a few counts of this clone. Via CD45RO/CCR7/CD25/CD127/CD95/CD27, cells of the CD4+ naive, central memory, regulatory and stem cell-like memory subsets were sorted. Every bit of the isolated RNA underwent reverse transcription, so sequencing read expressed TCRB transcripts. Here immunoSEQ multiplex PCR was the method, and the copy in TCRdb shows in-frame clones only, minus some. Of about 360,000 clones in the sample, over 10% were seen once. V was cut by 3 bases and J by 5 bases, with 5 bases left in between. Germline lookup yields CDR1 SGDLS and CDR2 YYNGEE. CDR3 size: 12 residues.

The sequence was collected from a man in his late teens or twenties in good health. The V call is TRBV9, the J call TRBJ2-2, with a possible D match to TRBD1 (5 bases). Source material: naive CD4+ T cells from blood. The CDR3 is CASSAGTGELFF. CDR3 bases: TGTGCCAGCAGCGCAGGGACCGGGGAGCTGTTTTTT.